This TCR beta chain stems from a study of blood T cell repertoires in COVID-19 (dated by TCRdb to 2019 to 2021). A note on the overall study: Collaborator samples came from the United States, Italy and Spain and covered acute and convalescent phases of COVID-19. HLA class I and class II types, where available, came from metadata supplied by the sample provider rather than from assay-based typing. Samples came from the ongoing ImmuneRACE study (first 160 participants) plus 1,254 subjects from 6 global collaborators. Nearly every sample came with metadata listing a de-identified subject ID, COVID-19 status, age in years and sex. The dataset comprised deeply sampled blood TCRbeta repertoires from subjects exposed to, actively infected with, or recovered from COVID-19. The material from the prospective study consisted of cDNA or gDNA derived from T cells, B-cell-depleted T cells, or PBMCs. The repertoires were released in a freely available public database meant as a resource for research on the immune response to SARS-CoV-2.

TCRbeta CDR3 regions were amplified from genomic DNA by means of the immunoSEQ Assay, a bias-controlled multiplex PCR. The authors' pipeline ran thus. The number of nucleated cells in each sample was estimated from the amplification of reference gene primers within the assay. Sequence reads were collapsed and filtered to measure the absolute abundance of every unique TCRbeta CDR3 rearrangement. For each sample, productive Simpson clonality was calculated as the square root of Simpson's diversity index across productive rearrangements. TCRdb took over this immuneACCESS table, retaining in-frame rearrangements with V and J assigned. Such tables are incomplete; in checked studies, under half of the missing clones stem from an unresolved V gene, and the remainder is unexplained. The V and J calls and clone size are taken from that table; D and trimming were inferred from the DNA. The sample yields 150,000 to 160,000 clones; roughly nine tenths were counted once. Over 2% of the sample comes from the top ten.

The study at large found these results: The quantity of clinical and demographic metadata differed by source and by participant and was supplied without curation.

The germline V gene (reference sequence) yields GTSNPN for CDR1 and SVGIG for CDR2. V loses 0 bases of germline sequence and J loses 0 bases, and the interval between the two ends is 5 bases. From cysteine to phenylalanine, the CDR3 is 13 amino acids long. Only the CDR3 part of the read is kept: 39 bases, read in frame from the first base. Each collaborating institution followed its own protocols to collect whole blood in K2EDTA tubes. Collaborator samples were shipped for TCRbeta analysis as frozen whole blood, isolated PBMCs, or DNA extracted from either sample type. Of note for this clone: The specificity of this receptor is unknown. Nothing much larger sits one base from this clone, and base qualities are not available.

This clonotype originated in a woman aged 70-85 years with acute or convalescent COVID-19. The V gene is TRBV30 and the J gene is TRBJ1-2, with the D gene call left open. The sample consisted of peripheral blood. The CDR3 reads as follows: CAWSVQSNYGYTF. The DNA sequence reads TGTGCCTGGAGTGTACAGTCTAACTATGGCTACACCTTC.